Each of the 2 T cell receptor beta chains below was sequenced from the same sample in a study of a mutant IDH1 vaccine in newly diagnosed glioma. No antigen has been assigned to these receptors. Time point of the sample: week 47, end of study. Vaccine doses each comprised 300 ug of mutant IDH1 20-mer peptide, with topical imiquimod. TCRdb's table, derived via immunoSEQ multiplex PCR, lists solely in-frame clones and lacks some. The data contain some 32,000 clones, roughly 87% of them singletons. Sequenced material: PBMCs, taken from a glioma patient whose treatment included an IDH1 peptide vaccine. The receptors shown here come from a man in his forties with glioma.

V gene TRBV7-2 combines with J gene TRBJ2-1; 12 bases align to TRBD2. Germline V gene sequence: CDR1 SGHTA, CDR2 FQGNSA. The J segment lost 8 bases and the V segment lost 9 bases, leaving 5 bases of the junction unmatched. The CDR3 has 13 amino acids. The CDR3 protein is CASGLAGGHEQFF. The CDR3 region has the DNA TGTGCCAGTGGTCTAGCGGGAGGGCATGAGCAGTTCTTC.

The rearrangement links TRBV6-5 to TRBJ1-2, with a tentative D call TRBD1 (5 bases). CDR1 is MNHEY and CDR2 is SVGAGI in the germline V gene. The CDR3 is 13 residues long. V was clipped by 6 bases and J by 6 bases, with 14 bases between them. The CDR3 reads CASSERGANGYTF. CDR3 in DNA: TGTGCCAGCAGCGAGAGGGGAGCGAATGGCTACACCTTC.